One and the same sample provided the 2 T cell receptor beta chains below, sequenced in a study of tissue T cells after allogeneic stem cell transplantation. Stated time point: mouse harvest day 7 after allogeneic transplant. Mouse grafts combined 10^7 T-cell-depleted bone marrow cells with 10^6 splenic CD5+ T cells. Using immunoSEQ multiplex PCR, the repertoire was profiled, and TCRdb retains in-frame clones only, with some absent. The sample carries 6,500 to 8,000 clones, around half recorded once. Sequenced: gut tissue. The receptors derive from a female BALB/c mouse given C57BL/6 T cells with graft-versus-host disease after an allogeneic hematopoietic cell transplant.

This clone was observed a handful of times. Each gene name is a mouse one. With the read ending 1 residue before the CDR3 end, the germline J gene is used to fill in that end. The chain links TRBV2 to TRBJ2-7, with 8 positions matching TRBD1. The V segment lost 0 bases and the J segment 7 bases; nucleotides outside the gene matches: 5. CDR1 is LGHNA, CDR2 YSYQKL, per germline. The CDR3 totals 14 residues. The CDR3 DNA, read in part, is TGTGCCAGCAGCCAAGATCAGGGGGCCTTGGAACAGTAC. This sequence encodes CASSQDQGALEQY. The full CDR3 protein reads CASSQDQGALEQYF.

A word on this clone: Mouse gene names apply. Incomplete CDR3 DNA: TGTGCCAGCAGACTCAGGGGGAAGGGGACAGAAGTCTTC. The encoded protein is CASRLRGKGTEVF. The whole CDR3 protein is CASRLRGKGTEVFF. The chain combines TRBV13-3 with TRBJ1-1, with 7 positions matching TRBD1. The read stops 1 residue short of the end of the CDR3; the missing end is completed from the germline J gene. The CDR3 extends over 14 amino acids. With V trimmed by 5 bases and J by 5 bases, 9 bases remained unmatched. Germline V lookup: CDR1 NNHDY, CDR2 SYVADS.